A single sample gave rise to the 19 T cell receptor beta chains below, sequenced in a study of shared clonotypes between healthy human individuals. Using immunoSEQ multiplex PCR, the repertoire was profiled, and TCRdb retains in-frame clones only, with some absent. The repertoire includes fewer than 800,000 clones, about 90% of them detected once, and about a quarter sits in the top ten. CD45RO-negative CD8 cells positively selected for CCR7 made up the naive population, which excluded terminally differentiated effector memory CD45RA+ cells. Source material: naive CD8+ T cells sorted from blood. Source of these receptors: a young man in good health.

The chain employs TRBV5-5 and TRBJ1-4, with D unclear. Trimming left V 0 bases short and J 4 bases short, with 10 bases between. The CDR3 is 15 residues long. Looked up from germline, CDR1 is SGHKS and CDR2 is YYEKEE (reference sequence). CDR3 bases: TGTGCCAGCAGCTTGGGAGATGGACGTAATGAAAAACTGTTTTTT. Translation gives CASSLGDGRNEKLFF.

The V gene is TRBV5-4, the J gene TRBJ2-2; TRBD1 aligns across 7 bases. The germline gives CDR1 SGHNT, CDR2 YYREEE (reference sequence). The CDR3 has 15 residues. V shed 4 bases, J shed 3 bases, and the junction held 6 bases outside the gene matches. CDR3 sequence (DNA): TGTGCCAGCAGCACGACAGGGCCCTACACCGGGGAGCTGTTTTTT. Its translation is CASSTTGPYTGELFF. The full variable domain, in which reference TRBV5-4 and TRBJ2-2 provide the parts outside the CDR3, is ETGVTQSPTHLIKTRGQQVTLRCSSQSGHNTVSWYQQALGQGPQFIFQYYREEENGRGNFPPRFSGLQFPNYSSELNVNALELDDSALYLCASSTTGPYTGELFFGEGSRLTVL.

The rearrangement joins TRBV27 to TRBJ2-4; TRBD2 is a possible D gene (6 bases). Trimming shortened V by 4 bases and J by 2 bases, and 12 bases separated the two germline ends. Per the germline V gene, CDR1 is MNHEY and CDR2 is SMNVEV (reference sequence). The length of the CDR3 is 15 residues. The CDR3 loop reads CASSSPRESKNIQYF. CDR3 DNA: TGTGCCAGCAGTTCCCCCCGGGAGTCCAAAAACATTCAGTACTTC.

The V call is TRBV6-6, the J call TRBJ2-3; 9 bases are a match to TRBD1. V lost 5 bases, J lost 5 bases, and 8 bases stayed unmatched. Germline CDR1 and CDR2: MNHNY and SVGAGI (reference sequence). The CDR3 is made up of 15 amino acids. Written as DNA, the CDR3 is TGTGCCAGCAGTCAGAAACAGGGGGCATTAGATACGCAGTATTTT. This gives the protein CASSQKQGALDTQYF.

This CDR3 is CASSPPRGGPSNEQFF. CDR3 DNA: TGTGCCAGCAGCCCACCTAGGGGAGGGCCTTCAAATGAGCAGTTCTTC. This sequence joins TRBV7-8 and TRBJ2-1, with TRBD2 identical over 7 bases. The CDR3 sequence is 16 residues long. Germline V CDR1 and CDR2: SGHVS, FQNEAQ. V was pared by 5 bases and J by 7 bases, with 14 bases of the junction left unmatched.

DNA for the CDR3: TGCAGCGTTGAAGGAGGGACAGGGATGGAGACCCAGTACTTC. Protein: CSVEGGTGMETQYF. The chain couples TRBV29-1 to TRBJ2-5, with TRBD1 matching over 9 bases. Trimming at V came to 1 base and at J to 5 bases, leaving 5 bases not matched to a gene. The CDR3 loop spans 14 amino acids. Germline assignment: CDR1 SQVTM and CDR2 ANQGSEA. Full variable domain (outside the CDR3, taken from reference TRBV29-1 and TRBJ2-5): SAVISQKPSRDICQRGTSLTIQCQVDSQVTMMFWYRQQPGQSLTLIATANQGSEATYESGFVIDKFPISRPNLTFSTLTVSNMSPEDSSIYLCSVEGGTGMETQYFGPGTRLLVL.

The rearrangement joins TRBV5-6 to TRBJ2-7; D not certain. The length of the CDR3 is 12 residues. V was cut by 3 bases and J by 5 bases, with 9 bases left in between. Germline lookup yields CDR1 SGHDT and CDR2 YYEEEE. CDR3 DNA: TGTGCCAGCAGCTCGGGTTGGGACGAGCAGTACTTC. Its protein product is CASSSGWDEQYF.

This sequence joins TRBV9 and TRBJ2-7; D is possibly TRBD2 (6 bases). This CDR3 is 14 amino acids long. Germline loops: CDR1 SGDLS, CDR2 YYNGEE. Trimming took off 4 bases at V and 5 bases at J, with 16 bases between the two ends. The CDR3: CASSNGRGKDEQYF. Written as DNA, the CDR3 is TGTGCCAGCAGCAACGGGAGAGGGAAGGACGAGCAGTACTTC.

Regarding this clone: The same CDR3 is also encoded by other DNA sequences in this sample. The chain recombines TRBV6-4 with TRBJ2-1; D remains ambiguous. Germline V lookup: CDR1 MRHNA, CDR2 SNTAGT. V dropped 1 base and J dropped 2 bases, with 9 bases sitting between them. The CDR3 is 15 amino acids. The CDR3 loop reads CASSDFAGPYNEQFF. The CDR3, as DNA: TGTGCCAGCAGTGACTTCGCCGGACCCTACAATGAGCAGTTCTTC.

This sequence joins TRBV29-1 and TRBJ2-7; D gene unclear. The V end was cut by 0 bases, the J end by 1 base, with 7 bases between. This CDR3 contains 13 residues. Germline CDR1 and CDR2: SQVTM and ANQGSEA. CDR3 in DNA: TGCAGCGTTGAAGAGGACGATTCCTACGAGCAGTACTTC. Its translation is CSVEEDDSYEQYF.

The V gene is TRBV9, the J gene TRBJ2-1; 8 nucleotides agree with TRBD2. Germline-derived CDR1 and CDR2 are SGDLS and YYNGEE. The CDR3 length is 17 residues. The V gene end was trimmed by 2 bases and the J gene end by 8 bases; junction bases not matched to a gene: 15. This CDR3 is CASSVSEGKREWDEQFF. Written as DNA, the CDR3 is TGTGCCAGCAGCGTCTCGGAGGGAAAGCGGGAGTGGGATGAGCAGTTCTTC.

Concerning this clone: One junction end does not reproduce the germline sequence, and a read error may be involved. V and J are TRBV11-2 and TRBJ2-2; 13 bases are a match to TRBD2. The germline V gene has CDR1 SGHAT and CDR2 FQNNGV. The CDR3 is 12 residues long. The CDR3 sequence is CASSSGTSGMLF. In DNA form, the CDR3 reads TGTGCCAGCAGCTCTGGGACTAGCGGGATGCTTTTT.

The chain links TRBV7-9 to TRBJ2-3; TRBD2 matches 7 bases. The CDR3 totals 17 residues. V shed 5 bases and J 0 bases; nucleotides not matched to a gene: 11. Per germline, CDR1 SEHNR and CDR2 FQNEAQ (reference sequence). The CDR3 DNA reads as TGTGCCAGCAGCCGCACCCCCCTAGCGGAGAGCACAGATACGCAGTATTTT. Translation gives CASSRTPLAESTDTQYF.

The V gene is TRBV19, the J gene TRBJ1-3; possibly TRBD1 for D (5 bases). Germline V gene lookup returns CDR1 LNHDA and CDR2 SQIVND (reference sequence). This CDR3 has 16 amino acids. V was cut by 4 bases and J by 3 bases, with 16 bases left in between. CDR3 DNA: TGTGCCAGTAGTAAAGGCTGGGGCGAGCATGGAAACACCATATATTTT. Translating gives CASSKGWGEHGNTIYF.

This chain links TRBV11-2 with TRBJ1-1, with D perhaps TRBD1 (5 bases). The CDR3 has 13 amino acids. Looked up from germline, CDR1 is SGHAT and CDR2 is FQNNGV. The V and J ends lost 0 bases and 11 bases respectively, with 13 bases between them. The CDR3 coding sequence is TGTGCCAGCAGCTTAGATCCCAGGGTTGGCGCTTTCTTT. Residues: CASSLDPRVGAFF.

The rearrangement uses TRBV10-3 and TRBJ1-5, with 7 nucleotides matching TRBD1. Germline V gene sequence: CDR1 ENHRY, CDR2 SYGVKD. This CDR3 contains 15 residues. Trimming cost V 6 bases and J 5 bases; bases outside gene matches: 10. The CDR3 loop is CAIREPGGGHQPQHF. The CDR3 DNA follows: TGTGCCATCAGGGAGCCAGGGGGAGGCCATCAGCCCCAGCATTTT.

The CDR3 sequence is CATQGVTVAKNIQYF. DNA of the CDR3: TGTGCCACCCAAGGGGTGACCGTAGCCAAAAACATTCAGTACTTC. This chain joins TRBV6-1 and TRBJ2-4, with D possibly being TRBD1 (5 bases). The CDR3 has 15 amino acids. The V gene's germline CDR1 is MNHNS and CDR2 SASEGT. The V end lost 10 bases, the J end lost 0 bases, and 16 bases lay between the germline ends.

The chain carries TRBV9 and TRBJ2-2; 7 positions match TRBD2. The CDR3 consists of 14 residues. J was trimmed by 3 bases and V by 6 bases; bases with no gene match: 5. The germline gives CDR1 SGDLS, CDR2 YYNGEE. In DNA, the CDR3 is TGTGCCAGCACCCTAGCGGAGGACACCGGGGAGCTGTTTTTT. Translating gives CASTLAEDTGELFF.

This chain joins TRBV7-8 and TRBJ2-2; 9 bases line up with TRBD1. The CDR3 has 15 residues. V trimming: 5 bases; J trimming: 4 bases; junction bases outside the gene matches: 5. CDR1 and CDR2 (germline): SGHVS, FQNEAQ. The CDR3 bases are TGTGCCAGCAGCGGGACAGGGTCGGGCACCGGGGAGCTGTTTTTT. It specifies CASSGTGSGTGELFF.